The rows below give T cell receptor beta chains drawn from one sample of a study of vaccination effects on CD4 cells after COVID-19. The protocol was immunoSEQ multiplex PCR, while the TCRdb copy is restricted to in-frame clones and leaves out a portion. The sample contains tens of thousands of clones, more than 75% of which appear only once. These receptors' antigens are unknown. Sequences were derived from CD4+ T cells from PBMCs cultured with HCoV-NL63 spike peptides, sampled after COVID-19 vaccination. All receptors derive from a human donor who received a COVID-19 vaccine. Some clones in this sample may be carry-over from other donors' samples. Both conserved end residues are part of each CDR3. The D gene is left open where the match is weak. Where a row states a size, it is once, few, many or the class of an expanded clone; other rows omit it.

J gene | V gene | D gene | clone size | CDR3 protein | CDR3 DNA
TRBJ1-2 | TRBV6-6 | . | . | CASSSTGVWGYTF | TGTGCCAGCAGTTCAACGGGGGTTTGGGGCTACACCTTC
TRBJ2-2 | TRBV24-1 | . | . | CATSDPGRSTGELFF | TGTGCCACCAGTGATCCGGGACGGAGTACCGGGGAGCTGTTTTTT
TRBJ2-1 | TRBV3-1/TRBV3-2 | TRBD2 | . | CASSPGTSGGAWDEQFF | TGTGCCAGCAGCCCAGGGACTAGCGGGGGGGCCTGGGATGAGCAGTTCTTC
TRBJ2-5 | TRBV7-2 | . | . | CASSLAVQEKTQYF | TGTGCCAGCAGCTTAGCGGTCCAGGAGAAGACCCAGTACTTC
TRBJ1-3 | TRBV7-9 | TRBD1 | few | CASPGGAGNTIYF | TGTGCGAGCCCAGGGGGGGCTGGAAACACCATATATTTT
TRBJ1-2 | TRBV28 | . | . | CASSRGYGYTF | TGTGCCAGCAGTCGGGGCTATGGCTACACCTTC
TRBJ2-3 | TRBV18 | . | . | CASSRSPLSVADTQYF | TGTGCCAGCTCGAGGTCCCCCTTGTCTGTGGCAGATACGCAGTATTTT
TRBJ1-1 | TRBV5-1 | TRBD1 | . | CASSPGQGGTEAFF | TGCGCCAGCAGCCCGGGACAGGGTGGCACTGAAGCTTTCTTT
TRBJ1-3 | TRBV5-1 | . | . | CASSPSSGNTIYF | TGCGCCAGCAGCCCGTCCTCTGGAAACACCATATATTTT
TRBJ2-1 | TRBV2 | TRBD1 | . | CASSGEQGAQNEQFF | TGTGCCAGCAGTGGCGAACAGGGGGCGCAAAATGAGCAGTTCTTC
TRBJ1-1 | TRBV24-1 | TRBD1 | few | CATSDAGGVNTEAFF | TGTGCCACCAGTGATGCAGGGGGTGTGAACACTGAAGCTTTCTTT
TRBJ1-1 | TRBV19 | . | . | CATDPGQPNTEAFF | TGTGCCACAGACCCCGGCCAGCCGAACACTGAAGCTTTCTTT
TRBJ1-2 | TRBV2 | TRBD1 | . | CARTGGDYGYTF | TGTGCCAGGACAGGGGGCGACTATGGCTACACCTTC
TRBJ2-2 | TRBV7-2 | . | . | CASSLVWGSQAGELFF | TGTGCCAGCAGCTTAGTCTGGGGCTCCCAGGCCGGGGAGCTGTTTTTT
TRBJ1-5 | TRBV5-5 | TRBD1 | . | CASSFQGAGNQPQHF | TGTGCCAGCAGCTTTCAGGGGGCAGGCAATCAGCCCCAGCATTTT
TRBJ1-5 | TRBV6-6 | TRBD1 | . | CASRRGTGGYSNQPQHF | TGTGCCAGCAGACGAGGGACAGGGGGCTATAGCAATCAGCCCCAGCATTTT
TRBJ1-2 | TRBV7-8 | TRBD1 | . | CASTIGLTGYGYTF | TGTGCCAGCACCATCGGATTGACAGGGTATGGCTACACCTTC
TRBJ1-6 | TRBV2 | . | once | CASSGGRLSDNSPLHF | TGTGCCAGCAGTGGAGGTAGATTATCTGATAATTCACCCCTCCACTTT
TRBJ1-1 | TRBV10-1 | . | few | CASSASVNTEAFF | TGCGCCAGCAGTGCCAGCGTGAACACTGAAGCTTTCTTT
TRBJ2-3 | TRBV10-3 | . | . | CAISRGAHTDTQYF | TGTGCCATCAGCAGGGGGGCCCACACAGATACGCAGTATTTT
TRBJ2-1 | TRBV25-1 | TRBD2 | . | CASENHLAGGYNEQFF | TGTGCCAGTGAGAACCACCTAGCGGGGGGGTACAATGAGCAGTTCTTC
TRBJ2-6 | TRBV20-1 | . | . | CSASYKGSSGANVLTF | TGCAGTGCTAGTTACAAGGGGAGCTCTGGGGCCAACGTCCTGACTTTC
TRBJ2-2 | TRBV11-2 | TRBD2 | . | CASSPGTSGGTNTGELFF | TGTGCCAGCAGCCCAGGGACTAGCGGGGGTACGAACACCGGGGAGCTGTTTTTT
TRBJ2-1 | TRBV27 | TRBD1 | once | CASSLLRQGAYNEQFF | TGTGCCAGCAGTTTACTAAGACAGGGAGCGTACAATGAGCAGTTCTTC
TRBJ2-1 | TRBV5-8 | . | once | CASSLGGSSYNEQFF | TGTGCCAGCAGCTTGGGGGGGAGCTCCTACAATGAGCAGTTCTTC
TRBJ1-1 | TRBV2 | . | . | CASSELGNTEAFF | TGTGCCAGCAGTGAATTAGGGAACACTGAAGCTTTCTTT
TRBJ2-6 | TRBV5-6 | . | . | CASSLDVSSGANVLTF | TGTGCCAGCAGCTTGGACGTTAGCTCTGGGGCCAACGTCCTGACTTTC
TRBJ2-5 | TRBV9 | . | . | CASSVGAGAEETQYF | TGTGCCAGCAGCGTAGGGGCAGGGGCTGAAGAGACCCAGTACTTC
TRBJ1-4 | TRBV6-5 | . | . | CASRGGAPNEKLFF | TGTGCCAGCAGGGGGGGCGCCCCTAATGAAAAACTGTTTTTT
TRBJ2-5 | TRBV27 | TRBD2 | . | CASSFNLAGKETQYF | TGTGCCAGCAGTTTCAACCTAGCGGGGAAAGAGACCCAGTACTTC
TRBJ1-2 | TRBV7-2 | TRBD1 | . | CASSPGQGFGYTF | TGTGCCAGCAGCCCGGGACAGGGTTTTGGCTACACCTTC
TRBJ2-1 | TRBV5-1 | TRBD2 | . | CASSLPGGDYRNEQFF | TGCGCCAGCAGCTTGCCCGGGGGGGATTATCGCAATGAGCAGTTCTTC
TRBJ2-2 | TRBV28 | . | . | CASSNSQPGELFF | TGTGCCAGCAGTAACTCACAGCCCGGGGAGCTGTTTTTT
TRBJ1-1 | TRBV6-1 | . | few | CASSVDGGTFVNTEAFF | TGTGCCAGCAGTGTAGATGGGGGTACGTTTGTGAACACTGAAGCTTTCTTT
TRBJ2-3 | TRBV24-1 | . | . | CATSDLSTGTKYF | TGTGCCACCAGTGATTTATCTACAGGGACGAAGTATTTT